This entry describes one T cell receptor beta chain. This sample was included in a study of T-cell memory formation after mild COVID-19. The germline V gene encodes CDR1 LGHNA and CDR2 YNFKEQ. The V and J ends lost 0 bases and 10 bases, in that order; junction bases with no gene match: 6. This CDR3 region has 14 residues. TCRdb re-called the 5' RACE reads through MiXCR, storing one row per CDR3 protein. The profile shows about 310,000 distinct CDR3 sequences, more than 15% of them singletons. V gene TRBV4-2 combines with J gene TRBJ2-1; TRBD2 aligns across 7 bases. The TCR sequence derives from a man younger than 35 who had mild COVID-19 (a few samples of this study predate the infection). Cell type and time point are not known. The sequencing sample was made of PBMCs or a T cell subset sorted from them (not recorded which). CDR3 bases: TGTGCCAGCAGCCAAGACTGGGATAGCGGGGAGCAGTTCTTC. Protein: CASSQDWDSGEQFF.